A single sample is the source of the 5 T cell receptor beta chains below, sequenced in a study of CD8 T cells in ankylosing spondylitis. Using its own MiXCR run on the 5' RACE reads, TCRdb lists one record per CDR3 protein. The sample lists around 210,000 distinct CDR3 sequences, 7% to 10% occurring once. The source material was blood, either unsorted or a sorted T cell fraction (not recorded which). The receptors were sampled from a female donor with ankylosing spondylitis or in good health (not recorded which).

The sample holds a few counts of this clonotype. The chain employs TRBV7-9 and TRBJ2-7; 7 positions match TRBD1. With V trimmed by 8 bases and J by 5 bases, 12 bases remained unmatched. The CDR3 has 14 amino acids. Germline CDR1 is SEHNR and CDR2 is FQNEAQ (reference sequence). This CDR3 reads CASQSRGIRDEQYF. DNA for the CDR3: TGTGCCAGCCAAAGCAGGGGGATCCGGGACGAGCAGTACTTC.

The chain carries TRBV7-9 and TRBJ2-6, with D unresolved. CDR1 is SEHNR, CDR2 FQNEAQ, per germline (reference sequence). V was pared by 5 bases and J by 0 bases, with 8 bases between. The CDR3 consists of 15 residues. CDR3 sequence reads: CASSLSGSGANVLTF. CDR3 in DNA: TGTGCCAGCAGCCTGAGTGGCTCTGGGGCCAACGTCCTGACTTTC.

The CDR3 spells CASSRGIAGEDNEQFF. The CDR3 nucleotides are TGTGCCAGCAGCCGGGGGATAGCGGGAGAGGACAATGAGCAGTTCTTC. The gene calls are TRBV11-2 and TRBJ2-1; 9 positions match TRBD2. The trim removed 5 bases at V and 5 bases at J, leaving 10 bases unmatched. The CDR3 is 16 amino acids. Germline V gives CDR1 SGHAT, CDR2 FQNNGV.

This clonotype was seen a handful of times. V and J are TRBV7-8 and TRBJ1-1, with TRBD1 matching over 8 bases. Trimming at V came to 4 bases and at J to 3 bases, leaving 7 bases not matched to a gene. In germline, CDR1 is SGHVS, CDR2 FQNEAQ. The CDR3 sequence is 15 residues long. The CDR3 sequence is CASSSTTGEHTEAFF. The CDR3, as DNA: TGTGCCAGCAGCTCTACGACAGGGGAGCACACTGAAGCTTTCTTT.

This clonotype was picked up many times. J is TRBJ2-3 and V is TRBV10-2; D unresolved. Trimming cost V 3 bases and J 0 bases, with 16 bases left between them. The CDR3 length is 17 residues. From germline, CDR1 is WSHSY and CDR2 SAAADI. CDR3 sequence reads: CASSEGASRPSTDTQYF. CDR3 coding DNA: TGCGCCAGCAGTGAAGGCGCTTCCCGCCCTAGCACAGATACGCAGTATTTT.